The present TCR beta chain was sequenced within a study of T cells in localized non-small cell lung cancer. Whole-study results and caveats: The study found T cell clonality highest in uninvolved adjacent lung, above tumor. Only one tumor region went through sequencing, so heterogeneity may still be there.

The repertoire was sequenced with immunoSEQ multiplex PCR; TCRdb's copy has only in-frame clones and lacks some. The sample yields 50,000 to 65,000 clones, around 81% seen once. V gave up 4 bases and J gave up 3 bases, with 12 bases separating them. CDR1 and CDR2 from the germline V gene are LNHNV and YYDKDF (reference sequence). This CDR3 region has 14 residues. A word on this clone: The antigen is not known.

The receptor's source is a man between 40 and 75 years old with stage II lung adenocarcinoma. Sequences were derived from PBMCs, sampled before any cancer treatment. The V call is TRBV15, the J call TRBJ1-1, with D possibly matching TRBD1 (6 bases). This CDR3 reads CATSTETGDTEAFF. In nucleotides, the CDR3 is TGTGCCACCAGCACCGAGACAGGCGACACTGAAGCTTTCTTT.